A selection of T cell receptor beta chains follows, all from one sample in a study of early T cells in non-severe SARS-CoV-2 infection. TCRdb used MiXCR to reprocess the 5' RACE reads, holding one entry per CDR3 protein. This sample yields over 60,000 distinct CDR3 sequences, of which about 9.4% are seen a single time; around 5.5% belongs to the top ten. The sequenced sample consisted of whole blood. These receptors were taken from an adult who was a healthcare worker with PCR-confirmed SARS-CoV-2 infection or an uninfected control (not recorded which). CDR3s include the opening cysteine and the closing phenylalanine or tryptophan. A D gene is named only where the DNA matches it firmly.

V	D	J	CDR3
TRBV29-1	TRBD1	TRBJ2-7	CSVEDWRDRGYEQYF
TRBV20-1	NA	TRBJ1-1	CSARGPQINGAYMNTEAFF
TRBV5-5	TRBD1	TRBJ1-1	CASSLGVDRTEAFF
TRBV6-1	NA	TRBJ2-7	CASYYTYSSYEQYF
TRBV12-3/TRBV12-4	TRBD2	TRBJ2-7	CASSLTYGLAGDSYEQYF
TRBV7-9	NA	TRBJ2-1	CASSPPRPHSPHEQFF
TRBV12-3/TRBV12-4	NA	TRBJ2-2	CASSLRPTGELFF
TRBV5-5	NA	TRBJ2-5	CASSSVGGQETQYF
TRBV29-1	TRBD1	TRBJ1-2	CSVEKGGGYTF
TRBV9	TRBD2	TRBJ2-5	CASSVERGGKTQYF
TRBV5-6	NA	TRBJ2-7	CASSLSLETYEQYF
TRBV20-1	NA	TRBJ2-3	CSARVSTRADTQYF
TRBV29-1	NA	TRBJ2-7	CSVASSYEQYF
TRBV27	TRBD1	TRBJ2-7	CASSSGTGFEQYF
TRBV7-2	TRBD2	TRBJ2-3	CASSRTSGGPTDTQYF
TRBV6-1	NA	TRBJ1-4	CASSDRAVNEKLFF
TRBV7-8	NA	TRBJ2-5	CASSLRAGETQYF
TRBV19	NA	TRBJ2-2	CASSITTAGELFF
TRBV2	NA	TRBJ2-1	CASSEWQGSYNEQFF
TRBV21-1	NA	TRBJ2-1	CASSKGATKDEQFF
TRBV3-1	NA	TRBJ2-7	CASSQALRYEQYF
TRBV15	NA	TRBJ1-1	CATSRDLPGLNTEAFF
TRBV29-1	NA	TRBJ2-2	CSVYQAFSGELFF
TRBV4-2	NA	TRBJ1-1	CASSTNRFGDTEAFF
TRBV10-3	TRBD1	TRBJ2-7	CAIAQGLSSYEQYF
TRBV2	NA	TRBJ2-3	CASKMQLTDTQYF
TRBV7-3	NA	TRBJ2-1	CASSLGGRNNEQFF
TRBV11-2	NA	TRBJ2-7	CASSLVSTDEQYF
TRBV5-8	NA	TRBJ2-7	CASSPRQVSYEQYF
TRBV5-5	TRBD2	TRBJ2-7	CASSLTSGVYYEQYF
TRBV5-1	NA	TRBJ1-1	CASSLVGDTEAFF
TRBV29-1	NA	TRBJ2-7	CSVGDSSYEQYF
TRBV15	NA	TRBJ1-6	CATSRDRGGSYNSPLHF
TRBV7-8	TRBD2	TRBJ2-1	CASSLGRLAGGDNEQFF
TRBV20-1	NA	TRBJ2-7	CSARLEGVSYEQYF
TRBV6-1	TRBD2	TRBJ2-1	CASSDKGGGRNEQFF
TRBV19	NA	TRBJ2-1	CASNPREAANNEQFF
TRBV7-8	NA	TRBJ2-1	CASGKERSSYNEQFF
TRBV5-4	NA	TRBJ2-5	CASSPGETQYF
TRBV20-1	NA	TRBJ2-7	CSARPGFYEQYF
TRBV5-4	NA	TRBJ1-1	CASSLGHDTEAFF
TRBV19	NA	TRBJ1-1	CASSILPYRRRNTEAFF
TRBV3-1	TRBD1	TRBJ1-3	CASSQDDRGGNTIYF
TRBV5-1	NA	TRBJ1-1	CASSLTGLLFEAFF
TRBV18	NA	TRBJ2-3	CASSPGFRRTDTQYF
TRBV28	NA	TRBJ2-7	CASSLVTAYEQYF
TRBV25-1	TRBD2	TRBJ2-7	CASSASGKGEQYF
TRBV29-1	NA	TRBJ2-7	CSAYLAVAAYEQYF
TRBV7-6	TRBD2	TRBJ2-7	CASSTGTSVDEQYF
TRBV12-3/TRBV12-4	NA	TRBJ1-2	CASSPYDGGQVYGYTF
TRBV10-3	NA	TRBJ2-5	CAISESQRSYQETQYF
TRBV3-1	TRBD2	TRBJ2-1	CASSQDGGLAYNEQFF
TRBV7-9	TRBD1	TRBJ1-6	CASSPPGQLNSPLHF
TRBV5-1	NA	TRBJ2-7	CASSSGTPGEQYF
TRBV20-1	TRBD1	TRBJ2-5	CSASPGQGEETQYF
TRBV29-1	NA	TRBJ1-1	CSAVGEGGIGAFF
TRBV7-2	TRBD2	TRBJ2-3	CASSLVSGGRLSTDTQYF
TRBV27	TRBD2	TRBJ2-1	CASSPRTSGSLQAYNEQFF
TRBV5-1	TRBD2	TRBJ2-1	CASRNPSGVSSYNEQFF
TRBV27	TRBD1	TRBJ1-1	CASSLFKGAKTEAFF